These T cell receptor beta chains were read from a single sample in a study of shared clonotypes between healthy human individuals. Profiling relied on immunoSEQ multiplex PCR, and the TCRdb table lists in-frame clones only, not all of them. The sample includes some 2 million clones, less than 95% seen only once; the top ten take 1.2%. Specimen: naive CD8+ T cells sorted from blood. All receptors derive from a man younger than 30 in good health. The CDR3 runs from the conserved cysteine through the conserved F or W. Fields, in order: D gene, J gene, V gene, clone size, CDR3 DNA, CDR3 protein. The D gene is left open where the match is weak. Rows give clone size only sometimes, using once, few, many, or a class for an expanded clone.

TRBD1,TRBJ2-7,TRBV18,NA,TGTGCCAGCTCACCAAGGCGGGACAGGGGGCAGTACGAGCAGTACTTC,CASSPRRDRGQYEQYF
NA,TRBJ2-5,TRBV27,once,TGTGCCAGCAGTCCCAGGGTAAATGAGGAGACCCAGTACTTC,CASSPRVNEETQYF
NA,TRBJ2-7,TRBV4-1,NA,TGCGCCAGCAGCCACCGCGCGACTGCGTTCTACGAGCAGTACTTC,CASSHRATAFYEQYF
TRBD2,TRBJ2-1,TRBV7-9,once,TGTGCCAGCAGCTTACTAGCGGGAGGCCAAAATGAGCAGTTCTTC,CASSLLAGGQNEQFF
TRBD1,TRBJ2-7,TRBV7-9,NA,TGTGCCAGCAGCATGGGACAGGGGCCCTACGAGCAGTACTTC,CASSMGQGPYEQYF
NA,TRBJ2-7,TRBV11-2,once,TGTGCCAGCAGTCCTAGGGGGGGTAATCTCGAGCAGTACTTC,CASSPRGGNLEQYF
NA,TRBJ2-7,TRBV30,NA,TGTGCCTGGACGGGGGCGGCCTACGAGCAGTACTTC,CAWTGAAYEQYF
NA,TRBJ1-4,TRBV6-1,NA,TGTGCCAGCGGGGCTCGGGCAACTAATGAAAAACTGTTTTTT,CASGARATNEKLFF
TRBD1,TRBJ2-7,TRBV30,NA,TGTGCCTGGAGTCCCGGGACAGCTTACGAGCAGTACTTC,CAWSPGTAYEQYF
NA,TRBJ1-2,TRBV6-1,NA,TGTGCCAGCAGTGAAGACGATGGGGCTTCTGGCTACACCTTC,CASSEDDGASGYTF
NA,TRBJ1-2,TRBV5-6,once,TGTGCCAGCAGCTTGGATCCGGGGCACTATGGCTACACCTTC,CASSLDPGHYGYTF
TRBD2,TRBJ2-5,TRBV27,NA,TGTGCCAGCAGTTTAAACGGCGGCATAGCGGGGGGGCTGGAGACCCAGTACTTC,CASSLNGGIAGGLETQYF
NA,TRBJ2-7,TRBV2,NA,TGTGCCAGCGCATGGGGGGACGAGCAGTACTTC,CASAWGDEQYF
TRBD1,TRBJ2-3,TRBV27,NA,TGTGCCAGCAGTTTGGGGACAGGGGGGTGGGATACGCAGTATTTT,CASSLGTGGWDTQYF
TRBD1,TRBJ1-3,TRBV11-3,NA,TGTGCCTCTGACAGGGGGCTTGACACCATATATTTT,CASDRGLDTIYF
NA,TRBJ1-1,TRBV6-5,NA,TGTGCCAGCAGTTACTCGATTGGGGGGAACACTGAAGCTTTCTTT,CASSYSIGGNTEAFF
NA,TRBJ1-4,TRBV11-2,NA,TGTGCCAGCAGCCTCCTAGATCAAGCAACTAATGAAAAACTGTTTTTT,CASSLLDQATNEKLFF
NA,TRBJ2-3,TRBV6-6,NA,TGTGCCAGCAGTTCCTCGTCCTGGGATACGCAGTATTTT,CASSSSSWDTQYF
NA,TRBJ2-2,TRBV5-1,NA,TGCGCCAGCAGCTTAGCGGACCCGAACACCGGGGAGCTGTTTTTT,CASSLADPNTGELFF
NA,TRBJ1-1,TRBV6-5,NA,TGTGCCAGCAGTTACGAGGGAGGGAACACTGAAGCTTTCTTT,CASSYEGGNTEAFF
NA,TRBJ1-5,TRBV27,NA,TGTGCCAGCAGAACAGGGAAGGGGAGCAATCAGCCCCAGCATTTT,CASRTGKGSNQPQHF
NA,TRBJ2-1,TRBV7-2,NA,TGTGCCAGCAGCTTAGACTCCTACAATGAGCAGTTCTTC,CASSLDSYNEQFF
NA,TRBJ2-7,TRBV6-5,NA,TGTGCCAGCAGTTACGGGGAATTCTACGAGCAGTACTTC,CASSYGEFYEQYF